The source of this T cell receptor (beta chain) is a study of siplizumab effects on memory and regulatory T cells. Findings and caveats of the study: Assignment of a naive or memory phenotype failed for roughly 80-96% of the proliferating CD4+ or CD8+ clones.

About this clone: What it binds is unknown.

The table came from immunoSEQ multiplex PCR; TCRdb's copy has only in-frame clones and leaves some out. The data hold 95,000 to 110,000 clones, with over 90% observed a single time. Trimming took 1 base from V and 7 from J, leaving 8 bases between them. Germline loops: CDR1 SGHDT, CDR2 YYEEEE. The CDR3 loop spans 12 amino acids. The receptor's source is a human donor in good health. The material sequenced was Tregs sorted from blood. The chain combines TRBV5-6 with TRBJ1-2; tentatively, D is TRBD1 (5 bases). CDR3 nucleotides: TGTGCCAGCAGCTTGACAGGCTCTGGCTACACCTTC. It specifies CASSLTGSGYTF.